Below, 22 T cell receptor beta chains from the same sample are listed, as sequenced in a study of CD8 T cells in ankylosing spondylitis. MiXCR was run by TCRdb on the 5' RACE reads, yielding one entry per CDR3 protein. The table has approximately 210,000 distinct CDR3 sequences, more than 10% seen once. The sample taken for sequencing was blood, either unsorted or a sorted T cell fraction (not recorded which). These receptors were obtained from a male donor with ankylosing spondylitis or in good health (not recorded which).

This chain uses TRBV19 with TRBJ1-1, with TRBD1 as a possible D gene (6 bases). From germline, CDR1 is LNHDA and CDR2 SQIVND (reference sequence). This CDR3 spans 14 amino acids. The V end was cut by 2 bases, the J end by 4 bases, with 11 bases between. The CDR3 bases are TGTGCCAGTAGTATACAGGGGATAAGCACTGAAGCTTTCTTT. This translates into CASSIQGISTEAFF.

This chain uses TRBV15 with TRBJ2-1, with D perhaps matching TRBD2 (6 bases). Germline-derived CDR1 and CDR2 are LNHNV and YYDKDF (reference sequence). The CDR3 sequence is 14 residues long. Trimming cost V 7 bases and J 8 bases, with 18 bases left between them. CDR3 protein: CATTDPEGLDEQFF. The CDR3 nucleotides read TGTGCCACCACAGACCCGGAGGGCCTCGATGAGCAGTTCTTC. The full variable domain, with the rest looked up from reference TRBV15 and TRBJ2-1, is DAMVIQNPRYQVTQFGKPVTLSCSQTLNHNVMYWYQQKSSQAPKLLFHYYDKDFNNEADTPDNFQSRRPNTSFCFLDIRSPGLGDTAMYLCATTDPEGLDEQFFGPGTRLTVL.

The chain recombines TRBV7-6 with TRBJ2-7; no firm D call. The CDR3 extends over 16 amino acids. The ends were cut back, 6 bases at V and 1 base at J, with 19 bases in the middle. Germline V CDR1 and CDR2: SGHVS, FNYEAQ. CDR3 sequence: CASSSPYNDGSYEQYF. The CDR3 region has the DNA TGTGCCAGCAGTTCCCCGTACAACGACGGATCCTACGAGCAGTACTTC.

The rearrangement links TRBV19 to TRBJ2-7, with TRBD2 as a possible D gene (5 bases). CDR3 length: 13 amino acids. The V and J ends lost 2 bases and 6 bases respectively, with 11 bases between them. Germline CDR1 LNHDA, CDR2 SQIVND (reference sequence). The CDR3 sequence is CASSIREGSEQYF. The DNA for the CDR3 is TGTGCCAGTAGTATAAGAGAGGGTTCCGAGCAGTACTTC.

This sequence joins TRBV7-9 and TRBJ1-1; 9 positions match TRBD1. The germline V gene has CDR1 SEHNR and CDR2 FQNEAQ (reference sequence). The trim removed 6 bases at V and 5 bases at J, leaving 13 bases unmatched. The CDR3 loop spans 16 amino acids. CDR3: CASSTTTGGAETEAFF. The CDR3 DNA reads TGTGCCAGCAGTACGACCACAGGGGGCGCAGAGACTGAAGCTTTCTTT.

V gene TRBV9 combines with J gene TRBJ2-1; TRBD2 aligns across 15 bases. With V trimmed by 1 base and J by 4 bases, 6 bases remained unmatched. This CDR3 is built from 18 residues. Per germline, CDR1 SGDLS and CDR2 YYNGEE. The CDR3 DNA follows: TGTGCCAGCAGCGTATCGGGACTAGCGGGGGGTCGGTACAATGAGCAGTTCTTC. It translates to CASSVSGLAGGRYNEQFF.

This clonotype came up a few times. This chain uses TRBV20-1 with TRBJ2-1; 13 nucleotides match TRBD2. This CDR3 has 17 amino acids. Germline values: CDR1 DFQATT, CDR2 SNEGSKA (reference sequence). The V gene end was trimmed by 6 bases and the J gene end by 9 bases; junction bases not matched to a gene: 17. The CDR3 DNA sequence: TGCAGTGCCCTCTTACCGGGACTAGCGGGATTGAAGGGTGAGCAGTTCTTC. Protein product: CSALLPGLAGLKGEQFF.

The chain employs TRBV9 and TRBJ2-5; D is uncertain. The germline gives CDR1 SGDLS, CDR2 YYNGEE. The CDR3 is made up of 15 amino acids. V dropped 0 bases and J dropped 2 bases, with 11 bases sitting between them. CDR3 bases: TGTGCCAGCAGCGTAGAGGCGGATATACAAGAGACCCAGTACTTC. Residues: CASSVEADIQETQYF.

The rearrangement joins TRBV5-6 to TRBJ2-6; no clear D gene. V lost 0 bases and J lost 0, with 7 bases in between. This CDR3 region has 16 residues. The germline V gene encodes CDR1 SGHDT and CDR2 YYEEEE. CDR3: CASSLDGNSGANVLTF. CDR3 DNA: TGTGCCAGCAGCTTGGATGGGAACTCTGGGGCCAACGTCCTGACTTTC.

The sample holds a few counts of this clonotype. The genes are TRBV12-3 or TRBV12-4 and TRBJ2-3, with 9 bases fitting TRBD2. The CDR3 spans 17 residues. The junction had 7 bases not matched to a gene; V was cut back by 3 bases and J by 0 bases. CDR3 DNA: TGTGCCAGCAGTTTCCCTAGCGGGACCAAGAGCACAGATACGCAGTATTTT. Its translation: CASSFPSGTKSTDTQYF.

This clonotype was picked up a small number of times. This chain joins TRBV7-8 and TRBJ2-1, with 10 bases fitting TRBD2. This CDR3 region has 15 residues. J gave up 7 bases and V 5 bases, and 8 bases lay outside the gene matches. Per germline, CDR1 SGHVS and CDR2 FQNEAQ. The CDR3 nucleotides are TGTGCCAGCAGCGAGACCGGGACTAGCGTAAATGAGCAGTTCTTC. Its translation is CASSETGTSVNEQFF.

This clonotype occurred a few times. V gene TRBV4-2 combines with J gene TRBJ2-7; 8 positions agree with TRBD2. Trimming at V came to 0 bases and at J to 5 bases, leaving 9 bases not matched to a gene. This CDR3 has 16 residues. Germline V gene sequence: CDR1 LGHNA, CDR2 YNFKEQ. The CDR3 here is CASSQEHGGVGNEQYF. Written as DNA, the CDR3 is TGTGCCAGCAGCCAAGAACACGGGGGGGTAGGTAACGAGCAGTACTTC.

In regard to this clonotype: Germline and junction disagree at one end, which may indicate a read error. The CDR3 region is CCAWEGGTFHEQFF. Here the CDR3 DNA reads TGCTGTGCTTGGGAGGGGGGGACCTTCCATGAGCAGTTCTTC. V and J are TRBV20-1 and TRBJ2-1, with a weak D call TRBD2 (7 bases). Germline CDR1 reads DFQATT; CDR2 reads SNEGSKA (reference sequence). The CDR3 is 14 residues long.

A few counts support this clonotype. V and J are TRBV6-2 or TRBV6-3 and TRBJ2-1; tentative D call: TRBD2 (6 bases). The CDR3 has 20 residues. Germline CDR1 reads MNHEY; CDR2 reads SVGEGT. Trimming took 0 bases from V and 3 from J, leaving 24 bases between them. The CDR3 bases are TGTGCCAGCAGTTACTCCCGAACTAGCTACTACCCGCCCGTCTACAATGAGCAGTTCTTC. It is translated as CASSYSRTSYYPPVYNEQFF.

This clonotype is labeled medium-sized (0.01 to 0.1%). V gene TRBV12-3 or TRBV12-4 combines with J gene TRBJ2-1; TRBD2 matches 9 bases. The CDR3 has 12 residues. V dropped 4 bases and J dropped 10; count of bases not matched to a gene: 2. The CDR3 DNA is TGTGCCAGCAGTTGGGGGACTAGCGAGCAGTTCTTC. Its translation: CASSWGTSEQFF.

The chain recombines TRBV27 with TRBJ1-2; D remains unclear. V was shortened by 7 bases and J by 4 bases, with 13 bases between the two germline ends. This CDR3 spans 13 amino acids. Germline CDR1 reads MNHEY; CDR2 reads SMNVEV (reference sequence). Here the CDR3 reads CASKGGGGYGYTF. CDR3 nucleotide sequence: TGTGCCAGCAAGGGAGGCGGAGGCTATGGCTACACCTTC.

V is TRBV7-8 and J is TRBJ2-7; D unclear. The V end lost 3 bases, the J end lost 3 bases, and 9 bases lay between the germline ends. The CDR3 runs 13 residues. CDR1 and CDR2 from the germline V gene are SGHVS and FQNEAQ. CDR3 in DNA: TGTGCCAGCAGCTTTACAACCGACTACGAGCAGTACTTC. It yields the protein CASSFTTDYEQYF.

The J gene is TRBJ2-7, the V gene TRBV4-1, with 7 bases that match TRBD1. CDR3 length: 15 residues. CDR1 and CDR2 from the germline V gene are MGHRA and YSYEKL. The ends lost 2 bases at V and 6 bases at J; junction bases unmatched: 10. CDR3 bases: TGCGCCAGCAGCCAATTACAGGGGTTCGGTAGCGAGCAGTACTTC. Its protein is CASSQLQGFGSEQYF.

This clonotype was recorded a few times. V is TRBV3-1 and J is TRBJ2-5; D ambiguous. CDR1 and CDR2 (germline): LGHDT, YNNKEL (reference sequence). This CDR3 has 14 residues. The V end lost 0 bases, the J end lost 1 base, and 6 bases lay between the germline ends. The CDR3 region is CASSQDKGQETQYF. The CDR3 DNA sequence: TGTGCCAGCAGCCAAGATAAAGGCCAAGAGACCCAGTACTTC.

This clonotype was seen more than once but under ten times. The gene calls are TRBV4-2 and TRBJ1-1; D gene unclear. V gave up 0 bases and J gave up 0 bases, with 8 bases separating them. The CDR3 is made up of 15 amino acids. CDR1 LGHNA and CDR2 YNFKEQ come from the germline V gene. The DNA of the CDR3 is TGTGCCAGCAGCCAAGAGCCCCGGATGAACACTGAAGCTTTCTTT. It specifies CASSQEPRMNTEAFF.

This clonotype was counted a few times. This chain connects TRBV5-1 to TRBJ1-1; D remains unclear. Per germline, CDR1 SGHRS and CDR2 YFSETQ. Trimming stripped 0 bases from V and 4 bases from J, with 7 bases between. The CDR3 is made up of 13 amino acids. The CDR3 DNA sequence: TGCGCCAGCAGCTTGGAACAGAGCACTGAAGCTTTCTTT. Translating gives CASSLEQSTEAFF.

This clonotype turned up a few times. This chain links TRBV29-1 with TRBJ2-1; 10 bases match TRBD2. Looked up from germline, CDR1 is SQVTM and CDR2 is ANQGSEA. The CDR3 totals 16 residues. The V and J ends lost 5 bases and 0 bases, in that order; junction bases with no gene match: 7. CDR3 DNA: TGCAGCGTTCGCCCTAGCGGGAGTGTCTCCTACAATGAGCAGTTCTTC. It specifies CSVRPSGSVSYNEQFF.